This TCR beta chain was documented in a study of Graves' ophthalmopathy and Graves' hyperthyroidism. This clonotype was detected ten times or more. Stable hyperthyroidism was defined by absence of ophthalmopathy within 18 months of follow-up. The CDR3 length is 16 residues. The V and J ends lost 1 base and 8 bases, in that order; junction bases with no gene match: 12. Looked up from germline, CDR1 is LGHNA and CDR2 is YNFKEQ. Scientists amplified the TCR beta CDR3 regions from RNA transcripts. First-round RT-PCR used HTBI primers; second-round multiplex PCR followed. Via MiXCR, TCRdb re-called the multiplex PCR reads, giving one row per CDR3 protein. The repertoire consists of roughly 400,000 distinct CDR3 sequences, with approximately 15% occurring once and the leading ten covering roughly 7%.

This clonotype was sampled from a woman in her late teens or twenties with stable Graves' hyperthyroidism. The chain combines TRBV4-2 with TRBJ1-2; 8 bases match TRBD1. Material for sequencing was peripheral blood. The CDR3: CASSQVRGGQGGGYTF. The CDR3 bases are TGTGCCAGCAGCCAAGTACGGGGAGGACAGGGAGGGGGCTACACCTTC.